The sequence of this TCR beta chain was determined in a study of early stage breast cancer tumors. On the study more broadly: The ER+/PR+/HER2- tumors included 7 or 8 ductal and four lobular carcinomas.

The assay was immunoSEQ multiplex PCR, and TCRdb's table has in-frame clones only and misses some. The table includes tens of thousands of clones, around 72% detected once. Study-wide results and caveats: Compared with adjacent normal breast tissue, tumors showed 2 to 3-fold greater T cell density and higher clonality. Unsorted bulk genomic DNA sequencing lacked pairing and functional marker data. Enriched TCRB sequences shared across patients were mostly commonly generated sequences.

In the case of this clone: Its target is not known.

Germline CDR1 and CDR2: MGHDK and SYGVNS. V dropped 6 bases and J dropped 5; count of bases not matched to a gene: 0. The CDR3 covers 13 residues. Source material: blood. The chain is built from TRBV25-1 and TRBJ2-1; TRBD2 matches at 11 bases. The origin of this receptor is a person aged 45 to 59 with breast cancer. Written as DNA, the CDR3 is TGTGCCAGCAGGGGACTAGCGGACAATGAGCAGTTCTTC. Translation gives CASRGLADNEQFF.